These T cell receptor beta chains were read from a single sample in a study of HIV-infected patients and healthy controls. TCRdb redid the calling of the 5' RACE reads with MiXCR, one entry per CDR3 protein. The table shows 15,000 to 20,000 distinct CDR3 sequences, with more than 10% occurring only once. The sample taken for sequencing was blood. These receptors originate from an adult in good health. The CDR3 runs from the conserved cysteine through the conserved F or W. The D gene is left open where the match is weak. Clone size is not always given. Where it is, it says once, few, many or a class for expanded clones.

v_call	j_call	cdr3_length	d_call	clone_size	cdr3_aa
TRBV9	TRBJ2-6	18	-	-	CASSSGRGEITGANVLTF
TRBV3-1	TRBJ1-1	18	-	few	CASSYRPRGAGADTEAFF
TRBV6-6	TRBJ1-5	14	-	many	CASSRQNSNQPQHF
TRBV6-2/TRBV6-3	TRBJ1-1	13	-	-	CASSSLGRREAFF
TRBV6-4	TRBJ2-3	12	-	medium-sized	CASSPGTDTQYF
TRBV7-8	TRBJ2-4	14	-	-	CASSLMDIKNIQYF
TRBV12-3/TRBV12-4	TRBJ1-1	13	-	many	CASSSTRGTEAFF
TRBV30	TRBJ2-5	13	-	-	CAWGDGAVETQYF
TRBV5-4	TRBJ1-4	16	TRBD1	many	CASSERRQGRNEKLFF
TRBV6-2/TRBV6-3	TRBJ1-5	14	-	many	CASSYVNSNQPQHF
TRBV5-1	TRBJ2-7	17	TRBD2	few	CASSEGLAGAASYEQYF
TRBV6-6	TRBJ1-1	13	-	medium-sized	CASSYRGEPEAFF
TRBV7-3	TRBJ2-5	13	-	many	CASSPINQETQYF
TRBV20-1	TRBJ2-3	15	TRBD2	many	CSASSRDYVTDTQYF
TRBV6-6	TRBJ1-2	13	-	many	CASRSPDHYGYTF
TRBV3-1	TRBJ1-2	14	-	many	CASSQSQGKDGYTF
TRBV6-6	TRBJ2-7	14	TRBD1	many	CASSTTRQGREQYF
TRBV6-1	TRBJ1-1	16	-	many	CASSATLGEENTEAFF
TRBV20-1	TRBJ2-3	14	-	medium-sized	CSVRRQGLTDTQYF
TRBV7-9	TRBJ2-5	13	TRBD1	medium-sized	CASSSTGVETQYF
TRBV29-1	TRBJ2-3	13	-	many	CSVEKGPADTQYF
TRBV7-6	TRBJ2-7	14	-	medium-sized	CASSLRGVSYEQYF
TRBV11-2	TRBJ2-1	16	-	many	CASSLRGDSSYNEQFF
TRBV3-1	TRBJ2-7	13	-	medium-sized	CASSQDIRYEQYF
TRBV5-1	TRBJ1-1	14	-	-	CASSRTVQPTEAFF
TRBV20-1	TRBJ2-1	14	-	medium-sized	CSAPTQWGYNEQFF
TRBV7-9	TRBJ2-1	17	TRBD2	many	CASSQVSGGGPYNEQFF
TRBV21-1	TRBJ1-2	16	-	many	CASSTPGGTRNYGYTF
TRBV5-1	TRBJ2-4	13	-	few	CASSLAGKNIQYF
TRBV4-3	TRBJ1-1	16	TRBD1	-	CASSHDTGTVNTEAFF
TRBV7-2	TRBJ1-6	15	TRBD1	once	CASSPQGHGNSPLHF
TRBV11-3	TRBJ2-1	15	-	many	CASTQGPGAYNEQFF
TRBV28	TRBJ2-3	15	-	-	CASSSRDISTDTQYF
TRBV6-2/TRBV6-3	TRBJ2-3	15	TRBD1	many	CASSYQGTATDTQYF
TRBV28	TRBJ2-6	16	-	many	CASTRARATGANVLTF
TRBV12-3/TRBV12-4	TRBJ2-1	13	-	medium-sized	CASRRIRGTEQFF
TRBV6-6	TRBJ2-3	17	-	few	CASSHLGAGALTDTQYF
TRBV29-1	TRBJ1-2	12	-	-	CSVGKGEAGYTF
TRBV6-5	TRBJ1-5	13	-	-	CASTSSPGQPQHF
TRBV5-6	TRBJ1-5	13	-	-	CASSLWGNQPQHF
TRBV11-2	TRBJ2-5	12	-	-	CASSPRKETQYF
TRBV4-2	TRBJ1-1	14	-	-	CASSQELGHTEAFF
TRBV5-4	TRBJ1-3	14	TRBD1	many	CASSPMTGTDTIYF
TRBV5-1	TRBJ1-2	13	-	many	CASRPRRSYGYTF
TRBV28	TRBJ1-5	18	TRBD1	medium-sized	CASSFWVWDRVKDQPQHF
TRBV6-2/TRBV6-3	TRBJ1-5	16	-	many	CASSGVYGPEDKPQHF
TRBV10-3	TRBJ1-2	14	-	-	CAIKSTQGLEGYTF
TRBV7-2	TRBJ2-6	15	-	many	CASSARNTGANVLTF
TRBV7-9	TRBJ1-6	15	-	-	CASSLRGSSNSPLHF
TRBV10-3	TRBJ1-5	13	-	few	CAIKARQNQPQHF
TRBV24-1	TRBJ1-5	13	-	many	CATSQGSNQPQHF
TRBV4-3	TRBJ2-2	15	-	many	CASSQNFLYTGELFF
TRBV7-9	TRBJ2-7	10	-	medium-sized	CASSLLPSSF
TRBV20-1	TRBJ2-1	16	TRBD1	many	CSARPMDRGRFNEQFF
TRBV6-2/TRBV6-3	TRBJ1-5	15	-	medium-sized	CASSYYGTGNQPQHF
TRBV4-3	TRBJ1-5	14	-	medium-sized	CASSQGAEDQPQHF
TRBV7-2	TRBJ2-5	16	TRBD2	many	CASRELLAGGKETQYF